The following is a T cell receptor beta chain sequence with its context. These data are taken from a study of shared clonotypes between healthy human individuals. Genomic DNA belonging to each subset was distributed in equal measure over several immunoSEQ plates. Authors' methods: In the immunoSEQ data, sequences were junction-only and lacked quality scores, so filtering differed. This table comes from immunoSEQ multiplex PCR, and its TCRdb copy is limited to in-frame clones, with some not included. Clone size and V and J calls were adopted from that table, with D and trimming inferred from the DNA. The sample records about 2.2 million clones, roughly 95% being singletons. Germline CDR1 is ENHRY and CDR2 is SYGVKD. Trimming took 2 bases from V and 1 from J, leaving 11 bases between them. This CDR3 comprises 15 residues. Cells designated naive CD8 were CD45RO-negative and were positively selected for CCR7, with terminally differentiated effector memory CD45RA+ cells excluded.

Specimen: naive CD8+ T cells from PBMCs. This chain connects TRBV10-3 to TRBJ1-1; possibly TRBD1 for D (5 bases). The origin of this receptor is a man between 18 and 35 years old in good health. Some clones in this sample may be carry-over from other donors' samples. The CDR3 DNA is TGTGCCATCAGTGAGGATGGGGCAACGAACACTGAAGCTTTCTTT. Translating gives CAISEDGATNTEAFF.